These T cell receptor beta chains were read from a single sample in a study of cytomegalovirus exposure and HLA in healthy donors. Assay: immunoSEQ multiplex PCR; the TCRdb copy retains only in-frame clones and omits some. The sample lists more than 150,000 clones, 70% to 80% occurring once. The material sequenced was PBMCs. These receptor sequences come from a girl between 5 and 17 years old in good health and CMV-seropositive. CDR3s include the opening cysteine and the closing phenylalanine or tryptophan. The D gene is left open where the match is weak. Rows may omit the clone size; those that give it use once, few, many or a size class.

NA,NA,TRBV2,TRBJ1-1,TGTGCCAGCAGTGAGGGTGTGGAGGGATGGAAAGCTTTCTTT,CASSEGVEGWKAFF
TRBD1,few,TRBV11-2,TRBJ1-6,TGTGCCAGCAGCTCCGACAGGGCCAATTCACCCCTCCACTTT,CASSSDRANSPLHF
TRBD2,few,TRBV5-1,TRBJ2-2,TGCGCCAGCAGCCCCCTGGGGGCGCGGGGGGCCAACACCGGGGAGCTGTTTTTT,CASSPLGARGANTGELFF
TRBD1,once,TRBV11-2,TRBJ2-5,TGTGCCAGCAGCGTCCGGGACAGCCAAGAGACCCAGTACTTC,CASSVRDSQETQYF
TRBD1,NA,TRBV7-8,TRBJ1-2,TGTGCCAGCAGCCAGTCCCGGACAGGGGTTAACTATGGCTACACCTTC,CASSQSRTGVNYGYTF
TRBD2,NA,TRBV5-4,TRBJ2-5,TGTGCCAGCAGCCAACCGGGACTAGCGGGGGGGCGGGAGACCCAGTACTTC,CASSQPGLAGGRETQYF
NA,few,TRBV6-5,TRBJ1-6,TGTGCCAGCAGTTACCAAGGGGCTGGTAATTCACCCCTCCACTTT,CASSYQGAGNSPLHF
TRBD1,NA,TRBV4-3,TRBJ2-3,TGCGCCAGCAGCCAAGGGACAGGGGTCAGCACAGATACGCAGTATTTT,CASSQGTGVSTDTQYF
TRBD1,NA,TRBV28,TRBJ2-7,TGTGCAGTTGACCGGGACAGGGGGGGGGAGCAGTACTTC,CAVDRDRGGEQYF
NA,NA,TRBV7-8,TRBJ2-5,TGTGCCAGCAGCTTAGTTGAGTTTTTCCAGTACTTC,CASSLVEFFQYF
TRBD1,once,TRBV6-5,TRBJ2-1,TGTGCCAGCAGTTACCCGACAGGGGGCAATGAGCAGTTCTTC,CASSYPTGGNEQFF
TRBD2,NA,TRBV9,TRBJ2-1,TGTGCCAGCAGCGAGCGGGGGGGCCAGTACAATGAGCAGTTCTTC,CASSERGGQYNEQFF
NA,NA,TRBV27,TRBJ1-6,TGTGCCAGCAGTTTAGACAGACTCTATTCACCCCTCCACTTT,CASSLDRLYSPLHF
TRBD1,few,TRBV10-3,TRBJ1-4,TGTGCCCTACCGGGACAGGGCGATGAAAAACTGTTTTTT,CALPGQGDEKLFF